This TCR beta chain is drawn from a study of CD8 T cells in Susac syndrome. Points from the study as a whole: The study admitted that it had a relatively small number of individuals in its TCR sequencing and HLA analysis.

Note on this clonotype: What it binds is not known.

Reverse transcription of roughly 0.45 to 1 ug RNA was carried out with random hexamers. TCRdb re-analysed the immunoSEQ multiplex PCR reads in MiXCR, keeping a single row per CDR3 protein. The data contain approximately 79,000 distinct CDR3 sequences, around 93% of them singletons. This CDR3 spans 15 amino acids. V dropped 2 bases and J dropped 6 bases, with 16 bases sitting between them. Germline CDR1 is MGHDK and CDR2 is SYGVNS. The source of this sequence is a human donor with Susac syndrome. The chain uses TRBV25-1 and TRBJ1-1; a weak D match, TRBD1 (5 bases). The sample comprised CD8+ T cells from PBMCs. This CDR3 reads CASSEGQRGRSEAFF. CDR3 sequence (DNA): TGTGCCAGCAGTGAAGGGCAAAGGGGAAGATCTGAAGCTTTCTTT.